These T cell receptor beta chains were read from a single sample in a study of human T cells and chemical hapten exposure. From the RACE reads, TCRdb called clonotypes with MiXCR, one entry per CDR3 protein. The sample shows nearly 350,000 distinct CDR3 sequences, about 7% of them seen only once. The specimen comprised whole blood, sampled in connection with sensitization to the hapten diphenylcyclopropenone (DPC). These receptors were obtained from a young woman with alopecia areata. Some clones in this sample may be carry-over from other donors' samples. CDR3s include the opening cysteine and the closing phenylalanine or tryptophan. The order of the fields is J gene, V gene, clone size, D gene, CDR3 DNA, CDR3 protein. The D gene is left open where the match is weak. Clone size appears in some rows only: once, few, many, or a class for an expanded clone.

TRBJ1-1,TRBV6-5,NA,NA,TGTGCCAGCAGTTTGTACCCCAGGGAAACTGAAGCTTTCTTT,CASSLYPRETEAFF
TRBJ1-4,TRBV5-4,few,NA,TGTGCCAGCAGCGACAGGACAAATGAAAAACTGTTTTTT,CASSDRTNEKLFF
TRBJ2-7,TRBV10-3,many,TRBD2,TGTGCCATCAGTGAGTCGCTAGCGGCCTACGAGCAGTACTTC,CAISESLAAYEQYF
TRBJ2-3,TRBV5-1,many,TRBD2,TGCGCCAGCAGCCCCGGGACTAGCGGGGTCAGCACAGATACGCAGTATTTT,CASSPGTSGVSTDTQYF
TRBJ2-5,TRBV7-2,NA,NA,TGTGCCAGCAGCTTAGTAGTTCCCAATGTGGGGACCCAGTACTTC,CASSLVVPNVGTQYF
TRBJ1-4,TRBV5-1,few,NA,TGCGCCAGCAGCTTTAGGGACGGAAAAAATGAAAAACTGTTTTTT,CASSFRDGKNEKLFF
TRBJ2-7,TRBV18,NA,TRBD1,TGTGCCAGCTCACAGGACAGGAGCTCCTACGAGCAGTACTTC,CASSQDRSSYEQYF
TRBJ1-2,TRBV6-5,few,NA,TGTGCCGTACGCCGGGGCTCGTCCTCATTAGGCTATGGCTACACCTTC,CAVRRGSSSLGYGYTF
TRBJ2-6,TRBV20-1,NA,NA,TGCAGTGCCCAGGAGGCGCGGGGGGCCAACGTCCTGACTTTC,CSAQEARGANVLTF
TRBJ1-5,TRBV18,NA,NA,TGTGCCAGCTCACCAGAGCTCGGGGGAGATAGCAATCAGCCCCAGCATTTT,CASSPELGGDSNQPQHF
TRBJ2-6,TRBV18,few,NA,TGTGCCAGCTCCGGTGATTCTGGGGCCAACGTCCTGACTTTC,CASSGDSGANVLTF